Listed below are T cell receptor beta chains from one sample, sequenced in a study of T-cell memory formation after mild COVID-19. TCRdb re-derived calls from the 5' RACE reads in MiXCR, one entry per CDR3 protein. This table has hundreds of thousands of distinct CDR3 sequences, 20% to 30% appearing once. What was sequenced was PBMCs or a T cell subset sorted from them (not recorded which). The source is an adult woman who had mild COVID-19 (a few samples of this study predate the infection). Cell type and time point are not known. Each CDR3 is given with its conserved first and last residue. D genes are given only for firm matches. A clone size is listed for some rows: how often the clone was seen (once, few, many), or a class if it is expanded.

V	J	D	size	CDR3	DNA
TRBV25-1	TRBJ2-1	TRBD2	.	CASSETSGPYNEQFF	TGTGCCAGCAGTGAAACTAGCGGACCCTACAATGAGCAGTTCTTC
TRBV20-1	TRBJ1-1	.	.	CSASFRVRYTEAFF	TGCAGTGCTAGTTTCCGGGTTCGGTACACTGAAGCTTTCTTT
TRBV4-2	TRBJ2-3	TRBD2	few	CASSQTGLAGADTQYF	TGTGCCAGCAGCCAAACGGGACTAGCGGGGGCAGATACGCAGTATTTT
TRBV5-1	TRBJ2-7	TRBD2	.	CASSLAGTSGGSYEQYF	TGCGCCAGCAGCTTGGCGGGGACTAGCGGGGGGTCCTACGAGCAGTACTTC
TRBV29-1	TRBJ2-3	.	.	CSVEGGRTDTQYF	TGCAGCGTTGAGGGGGGCCGCACAGATACGCAGTATTTT
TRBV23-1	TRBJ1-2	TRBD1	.	CASSQLQGERSVYGYTF	TGCGCCAGCAGTCAATTACAGGGGGAAAGATCGGTCTATGGCTACACCTTC
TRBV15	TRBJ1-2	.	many	CATRPEGGSSYGYTF	TGTGCCACCAGGCCGGAGGGCGGGTCGAGCTATGGCTACACCTTC
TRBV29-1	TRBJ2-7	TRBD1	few	CSVRGQFYEQYF	TGCAGCGTTAGGGGACAGTTTTACGAGCAGTACTTC
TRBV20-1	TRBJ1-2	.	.	CSASLASVEGYTF	TGCAGTGCTAGTTTAGCCAGCGTGGAAGGCTACACCTTC
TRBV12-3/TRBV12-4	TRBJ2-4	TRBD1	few	CASSLGGGGIQYF	TGTGCCAGCAGTTTAGGAGGGGGCGGGATTCAGTACTTC
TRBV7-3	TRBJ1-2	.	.	CASSSGDGGYGYTF	TGTGCCAGCAGCTCAGGGGACGGCGGCTATGGCTACACCTTC
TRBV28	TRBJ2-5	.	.	CASSLSSAVGGQETQYF	TGTGCCAGCAGTTTATCCTCGGCCGTGGGAGGCCAAGAGACCCAGTACTTC
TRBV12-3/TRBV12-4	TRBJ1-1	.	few	CASTPLGRGSEAFF	TGTGCCAGCACCCCCTTGGGGAGGGGCAGTGAAGCTTTCTTT
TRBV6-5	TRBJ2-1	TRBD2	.	CASSYRGGGDEQFF	TGTGCCAGCAGTTACCGGGGGGGAGGGGATGAGCAGTTCTTC
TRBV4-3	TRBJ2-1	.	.	CASSQDRIRYNEQFF	TGCGCCAGCAGCCAAGATAGGATTCGGTACAATGAGCAGTTCTTC
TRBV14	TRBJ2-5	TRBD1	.	CASSRGRGQETQYF	TGTGCCAGCAGCCGAGGCAGGGGGCAAGAGACCCAGTACTTC
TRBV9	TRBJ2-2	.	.	CASTESANTGELFF	TGTGCCAGCACGGAATCCGCGAACACCGGGGAGCTGTTTTTT
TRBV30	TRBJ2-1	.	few	CAWSVGLVSSYNEQFF	TGTGCCTGGAGTGTCGGACTCGTAAGCTCCTACAATGAGCAGTTCTTC
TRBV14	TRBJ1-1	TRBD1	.	CASSVQGASNTEAFF	TGTGCCAGCAGCGTACAGGGGGCCTCGAACACTGAAGCTTTCTTT
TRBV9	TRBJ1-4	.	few	CASSPDRGRSNEKLFF	TGTGCCAGCAGCCCCGACCGGGGGAGGAGTAATGAAAAACTGTTTTTT
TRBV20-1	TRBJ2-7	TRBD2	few	CSACGSKAYEQYF	TGCAGTGCTTGCGGGAGCAAAGCCTACGAGCAGTACTTC
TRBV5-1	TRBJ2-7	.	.	CASSQDPDRPYEQYF	TGCGCCAGCAGCCAAGACCCGGACAGACCCTACGAGCAGTACTTC
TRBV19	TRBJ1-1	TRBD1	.	CASSTGTGQSIMNTEAFF	TGTGCCAGTAGTACCGGGACAGGCCAATCGATTATGAACACTGAAGCTTTCTTT
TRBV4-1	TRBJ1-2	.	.	CASSQEVGAPNYGYTF	TGCGCCAGCAGCCAAGAAGTAGGTGCGCCTAACTATGGCTACACCTTC
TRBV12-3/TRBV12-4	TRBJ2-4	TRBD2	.	CASSKKRGRAKNIQYF	TGTGCCAGCAGCAAGAAGCGGGGTCGAGCCAAAAACATTCAGTACTTC
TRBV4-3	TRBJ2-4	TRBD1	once	CASSQGRQGGNIQYF	TGCGCCAGCAGCCAGGGTAGACAGGGTGGCAACATTCAGTACTTC
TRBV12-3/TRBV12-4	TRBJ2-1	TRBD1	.	CASSPRQGRGEQFF	TGTGCCAGCAGTCCAAGACAGGGAAGAGGTGAGCAGTTCTTC
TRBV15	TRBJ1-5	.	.	CATSRDPSSEPEGQPQHF	TGTGCCACCAGCAGAGATCCCAGTTCGGAACCCGAGGGGCAGCCCCAGCATTTT
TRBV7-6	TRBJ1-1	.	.	CASSSMDSFMAEAFF	TGTGCCAGCAGCTCAATGGACAGTTTTATGGCTGAAGCTTTCTTT
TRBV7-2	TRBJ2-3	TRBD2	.	CASSLVSGGVDTQYF	TGTGCCAGCAGCTTAGTTAGCGGGGGGGTAGATACGCAGTATTTT
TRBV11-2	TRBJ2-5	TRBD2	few	CASSKLAGILETQYF	TGTGCCAGCAGCAAACTAGCGGGAATATTAGAGACCCAGTACTTC
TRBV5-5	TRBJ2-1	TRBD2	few	CASSLGLADPSHEQFF	TGTGCCAGCAGCTTAGGACTAGCGGACCCATCCCATGAGCAGTTCTTC
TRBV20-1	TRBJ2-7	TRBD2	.	CSARGTSWYSYEQYF	TGCAGTGCTAGAGGGACTAGTTGGTACTCCTACGAGCAGTACTTC
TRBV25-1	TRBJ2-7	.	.	CASSATDSASPKVTHEQYF	TGTGCCAGCAGTGCAACGGACAGTGCCTCACCTAAGGTAACTCACGAGCAGTACTTC
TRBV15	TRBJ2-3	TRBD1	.	CATSTGTGGRHTDTQYF	TGTGCCACCAGCACCGGGACAGGGGGCCGTCACACAGATACGCAGTATTTT
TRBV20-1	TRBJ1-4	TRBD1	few	CSASRGRGEKLFF	TGCAGTGCTTCCAGGGGGCGCGGGGAAAAACTGTTTTTT
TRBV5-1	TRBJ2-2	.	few	CASSFGGRIAGELFF	TGCGCCAGCAGCTTTGGAGGGAGAATAGCCGGGGAGCTGTTTTTT
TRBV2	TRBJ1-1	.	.	CASSPLTVNTEAFF	TGTGCCAGCAGTCCCTTGACTGTAAACACTGAAGCTTTCTTT
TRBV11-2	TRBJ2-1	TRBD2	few	CASSYESGVYNEQFF	TGTGCCAGCAGCTACGAGAGCGGGGTTTACAATGAGCAGTTCTTC
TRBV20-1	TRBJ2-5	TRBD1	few	CSARDINADRGETQYF	TGCAGTGCTAGAGACATTAACGCGGACAGGGGTGAGACCCAGTACTTC
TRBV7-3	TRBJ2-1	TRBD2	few	CASSLAGDPYNEQFF	TGTGCCAGCAGCTTAGCGGGGGACCCCTACAATGAGCAGTTCTTC
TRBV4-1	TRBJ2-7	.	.	CASSQDPPRSLTGRPYEQYF	TGCGCCAGCAGCCAAGATCCCCCGAGATCCCTGACAGGCCGCCCCTACGAGCAGTACTTC
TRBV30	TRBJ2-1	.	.	CAWSSGPYNEQFF	TGTGCCTGGAGTTCGGGACCCTACAATGAGCAGTTCTTC
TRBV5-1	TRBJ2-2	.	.	CASSLLAGETGELFF	TGCGCCAGCAGCTTGTTGGCCGGAGAGACCGGGGAGCTGTTTTTT
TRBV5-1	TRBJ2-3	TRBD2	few	CASSPAGGETDTQYF	TGCGCCAGCAGCCCAGCGGGAGGCGAAACAGATACGCAGTATTTT
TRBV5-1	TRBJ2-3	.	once	CASSLEVPLGSDTQYF	TGCGCCAGCAGCTTGGAAGTCCCATTGGGTTCGGATACGCAGTATTTT
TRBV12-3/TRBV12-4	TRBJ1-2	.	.	CASSLAHLTGGYTF	TGTGCCAGCAGTTTAGCACACTTAACGGGAGGCTACACCTTC
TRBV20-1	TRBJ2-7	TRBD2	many	CSASSGRVEIEQYF	TGCAGTGCTAGTAGCGGGAGGGTTGAGATCGAGCAGTACTTC
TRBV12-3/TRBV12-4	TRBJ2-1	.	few	CASSSQSYNEQFF	TGTGCCAGCAGTTCCCAGTCCTACAATGAGCAGTTCTTC
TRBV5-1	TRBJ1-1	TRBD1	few	CASSGGFLMNTEAFF	TGCGCCAGCTCAGGGGGCTTCCTAATGAACACTGAAGCTTTCTTT
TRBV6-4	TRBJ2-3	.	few	CATQHSRDSTDTQYF	TGTGCCACCCAGCACTCGCGGGACAGCACAGATACGCAGTATTTT
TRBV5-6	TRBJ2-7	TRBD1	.	CASSLGTGLTYYEQYF	TGTGCCAGCAGCTTAGGGACAGGACTCACTTATTACGAGCAGTACTTC
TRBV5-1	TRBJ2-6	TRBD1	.	CASRGQLSSGANVLTF	TGCGCCAGCAGGGGACAGTTGAGCTCTGGGGCCAACGTCCTGACTTTC
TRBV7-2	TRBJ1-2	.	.	CASSFGPSKGYTF	TGTGCCAGCAGCTTTGGGCCCTCTAAGGGCTACACCTTC
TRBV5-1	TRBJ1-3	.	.	CASSVGTVDSGNTIYF	TGCGCCAGCAGCGTCGGGACCGTCGACTCTGGAAACACCATATATTTT